The 30 T cell receptor beta chains below come from one sample, sequenced in a study of T cell repertoires in cytomegalovirus infection. TCRdb fed the reads into MiXCR, producing one record per CDR3 protein. The top ten hold less than 15% of the sample, which has about 490,000 distinct CDR3 sequences, about 30% seen once. The sample was PBMCs. The origin of the receptors is a human donor in good health (CMV status not recorded). Some clones in this sample may be carry-over from other donors' samples.

This chain connects TRBV6-2 or TRBV6-3 to TRBJ1-2; D not certain. In germline, CDR1 is MNHEY, CDR2 SVGEGT. V dropped 4 bases and J dropped 8 bases, with 14 bases sitting between them. The CDR3 totals 13 residues. CDR3 sequence reads: CASSLKLLGGYTF. The CDR3, as DNA: TGTGCCAGCAGTTTAAAGCTCTTGGGCGGCTACACCTTC.

The V call is TRBV11-2, the J call TRBJ2-1; TRBD2 matches at 11 bases. The CDR3 contains 14 residues. The V segment lost 4 bases and the J segment 7 bases; nucleotides outside the gene matches: 3. Germline assignment: CDR1 SGHAT and CDR2 FQNNGV. In nucleotides, the CDR3 is TGTGCCAGCAGCTGGGGGACTAGCGGAAATGAGCAGTTCTTC. It is translated as CASSWGTSGNEQFF.

Written as DNA, the CDR3 is TGTGCCAGCAGTTTTGAGATCGGGGGATACACTGAAGCTTTCTTT. As protein: CASSFEIGGYTEAFF. J is TRBJ1-1 and V is TRBV12-3 or TRBV12-4, with D possibly being TRBD1 (5 bases). CDR3 size: 15 residues. V lost 3 bases, J lost 3 bases, and 14 bases lay in between.

In this sample, this clonotype turned up many times. CDR3 sequence reads: CASSLAPFAGGSETQYF. The CDR3 nucleotides are TGTGCCAGCAGCTTAGCCCCCTTCGCGGGAGGGAGCGAGACCCAGTACTTC. The chain combines TRBV7-2 with TRBJ2-5, with 9 bases aligning to TRBD2. With V trimmed by 0 bases and J by 5 bases, 10 bases remained unmatched. The CDR3 runs to 17 residues. From germline, CDR1 is SGHTA and CDR2 FQGNSA.

This clonotype was seen a handful of times. The chain joins TRBV5-6 to TRBJ1-2; a weak D match, TRBD1 (5 bases). The CDR3 runs 15 residues. The ends were cut back, 3 bases at V and 3 bases at J, with 15 bases in the middle. Germline CDR1 SGHDT, CDR2 YYEEEE. The CDR3 DNA follows: TGTGCCAGCAGCTACTCTAACAGGATTTACTATGGCTACACCTTC. Protein: CASSYSNRIYYGYTF.

V usage is TRBV10-3 and J usage is TRBJ2-1, with TRBD2 identical over 8 bases. Germline V gene data show CDR1 as ENHRY and CDR2 as SYGVKD. Trimming cost V 3 bases and J 10 bases; bases outside gene matches: 11. CDR3 length: 15 residues. CDR3: CAISDGGRPYAEQFF. As DNA, the CDR3 is TGTGCCATCAGTGATGGCGGGAGGCCCTATGCGGAGCAGTTCTTC.

This clonotype turned up a few times. This chain links TRBV29-1 with TRBJ1-2; TRBD1 agrees at 8 bases. Trimming at V came to 3 bases and at J to 4 bases, leaving 4 bases not matched to a gene. Germline V gene sequence: CDR1 SQVTM, CDR2 ANQGSEA. The CDR3 contains 13 residues. CDR3: CSVDRTGLYGYTF. In DNA form, the CDR3 reads TGCAGCGTTGACCGGACAGGGCTCTATGGCTACACCTTC.

This clonotype occurred many times. The chain recombines TRBV7-8 with TRBJ1-1, with TRBD1 matching 7 bases. The germline V gene encodes CDR1 SGHVS and CDR2 FQNEAQ. This CDR3 has 15 residues. J was trimmed by 5 bases and V by 2 bases; bases with no gene match: 8. The DNA of the CDR3 is TGTGCCAGCAGCTTATCCAGGGGGGGATTAACTGAAGCTTTCTTT. As protein: CASSLSRGGLTEAFF.

The rearrangement links TRBV19 to TRBJ2-5; tentatively, D is TRBD1 (5 bases). V dropped 1 base and J dropped 4 bases, with 19 bases sitting between them. The CDR3 totals 17 residues. Germline V gene lookup returns CDR1 LNHDA and CDR2 SQIVND (reference sequence). CDR3 amino acids: CASSIGWGQGLGETQYF. The CDR3 bases are TGTGCCAGTAGTATAGGGTGGGGTCAGGGCCTAGGAGAGACCCAGTACTTC. The full variable domain, in which reference TRBV19 and TRBJ2-5 provide the parts outside the CDR3, is DGGITQSPKYLFRKEGQNVTLSCEQNLNHDAMYWYRQDPGQGLRLIYYSQIVNDFQKGDIAEGYSVSREKKESFPLTVTSAQKNPTAFYLCASSIGWGQGLGETQYFGPGTRLLVL.

This clonotype was counted a single time. The chain employs TRBV20-1 and TRBJ2-5, with D perhaps TRBD2 (5 bases). V dropped 5 bases and J dropped 7 bases, with 17 bases sitting between them. This CDR3 has 13 residues. In germline, CDR1 is DFQATT, CDR2 SNEGSKA (reference sequence). The CDR3 DNA reads as TGCAGTGCTGGGAGTAAAGGGCTTGGGACCCAGTACTTC. This gives the protein CSAGSKGLGTQYF.

The rearrangement uses TRBV20-1 and TRBJ1-2; no reliable D call. From germline, CDR1 is DFQATT and CDR2 SNEGSKA (reference sequence). Trimming left V 7 bases short and J 7 bases short, with 13 bases between. This CDR3 is built from 11 residues. The CDR3 reads CSGRFLTGYTF. CDR3 in DNA: TGCAGTGGTCGGTTCTTGACTGGCTACACCTTC.

This clonotype was seen at least ten times. This rearrangement joins TRBV7-3 to TRBJ2-5; D gene unclear. Germline V lookup: CDR1 SGHTA, CDR2 FQGTGA. This CDR3 has 15 amino acids. V was trimmed by 2 bases and J by 3 bases, leaving 13 bases between them. The CDR3 protein is CASSLYGADKETQYF. The CDR3 DNA is TGTGCCAGCAGCTTATATGGCGCGGATAAAGAGACCCAGTACTTC.

This clonotype was seen a single time. J is TRBJ2-4 and V is TRBV6-1; weak D call: TRBD2 (6 bases). The length of the CDR3 is 18 residues. The germline V gene has CDR1 MNHNS and CDR2 SASEGT. V was clipped by 5 bases and J by 0 bases, with 20 bases between them. CDR3 amino acids: CASSTDLVAALAKNIQYF. CDR3 coding DNA: TGTGCCAGCAGTACCGACTTGGTAGCGGCTCTAGCCAAAAACATTCAGTACTTC.

V is TRBV27 and J is TRBJ1-1, with 9 nucleotides matching TRBD1. The J segment lost 0 bases and the V segment lost 6 bases, leaving 17 bases of the junction unmatched. CDR3 length: 19 residues. CDR1 MNHEY and CDR2 SMNVEV come from the germline V gene (reference sequence). The CDR3 spells CASSLLEPGQGRLNTEAFF. The CDR3 DNA reads as TGTGCCAGCAGCTTGTTGGAGCCGGGACAGGGTAGATTGAACACTGAAGCTTTCTTT.

This chain links TRBV6-2 or TRBV6-3 with TRBJ2-1, with TRBD2 identical over 7 bases. This CDR3 has 14 amino acids. Germline V CDR1 and CDR2: MNHEY, SVGEGT. J lost 5 bases, V lost 6 bases, and 7 bases had no gene match. The CDR3 DNA sequence: TGTGCCAGCAGCAGGACTAGTTGGGACAATGAGCAGTTCTTC. Its translation is CASSRTSWDNEQFF.

V gene TRBV27 combines with J gene TRBJ1-2; D gene unclear. The germline V gene has CDR1 MNHEY and CDR2 SMNVEV (reference sequence). The ends were cut back, 4 bases at V and 7 bases at J, with 25 bases in the middle. This CDR3 region has 17 residues. The CDR3 DNA sequence: TGTGCCAGCAGTTCGACCGAACACGACGGATATGTGGGTGGCTACACCTTC. Translated: CASSSTEHDGYVGGYTF.

A few counts support this clonotype. The chain recombines TRBV15 with TRBJ1-1; D gene unclear. V was trimmed by 1 base and J by 12 bases, leaving 9 bases between them. The V gene's germline CDR1 is LNHNV and CDR2 YYDKDF (reference sequence). The CDR3 length is 11 residues. Here the CDR3 reads CATSRGYGSFF. CDR3 DNA: TGTGCCACCAGCAGAGGTTACGGCTCTTTCTTT.

This clonotype was picked up one time. The V gene is TRBV20-1, the J gene TRBJ2-7, with 8 bases matching TRBD2. This CDR3 is 12 amino acids long. Trimming removed 5 bases from V and 3 bases from J; junction bases left unmatched: 3. Germline values: CDR1 DFQATT, CDR2 SNEGSKA (reference sequence). CDR3 protein: CSAPREGYEQYF. DNA of the CDR3: TGCAGTGCTCCCCGGGAGGGCTACGAGCAGTACTTC.

This clonotype was counted many times. This chain joins TRBV7-3 and TRBJ2-1, with 9 bases identical to TRBD1. The V gene end was trimmed by 5 bases and the J gene end by 4 bases; junction bases not matched to a gene: 3. The germline gives CDR1 SGHTA, CDR2 FQGTGA. This CDR3 is built from 14 residues. For the CDR3, the DNA is TGTGCCAGCAGCCGGACAGGGGCTTACAATGAGCAGTTCTTC. Translating gives CASSRTGAYNEQFF.

The rearrangement links TRBV2 to TRBJ1-6; the match to TRBD1 covers 9 bases. V lost 6 bases, J lost 5 bases, and 8 bases stayed unmatched. Germline CDR1 reads SNHLY; CDR2 reads FYNNEI. CDR3 size: 16 residues. The CDR3: CASSFLTGGNNSPLHF. The DNA for the CDR3 is TGTGCCAGCAGCTTTTTGACAGGGGGAAATAATTCACCCCTCCACTTT.

The chain recombines TRBV6-2 or TRBV6-3 with TRBJ1-5; D may be TRBD1 (6 bases). The CDR3 contains 15 residues. Germline V gene lookup returns CDR1 MNHEY and CDR2 SVGEGT. V was clipped by 10 bases and J by 1 base, with 17 bases between them. The CDR3 DNA reads as TGTGCCACCGAGATGGGGGCATTCAGCAATCAGCCCCAGCATTTT. Encoded protein: CATEMGAFSNQPQHF.

This clonotype was observed many times. The rearrangement links TRBV7-9 to TRBJ2-1; D gene uncertain. Trimming took 3 bases from V and 6 from J, leaving 3 bases between them. Germline V gene data show CDR1 as SEHNR and CDR2 as FQNEAQ (reference sequence). The CDR3 extends over 11 amino acids. CDR3 sequence (DNA): TGTGCCAGCAGCTTTGTCAATGAGCAGTTCTTC. It is translated as CASSFVNEQFF.

About this clonotype: Germline is not matched at one junction end, which may reflect a read error. The rearrangement joins TRBV7-2 to TRBJ2-4; the D is unclear. CDR1 is SGHTA and CDR2 is FQGNSA in the germline V gene. The CDR3 length is 12 residues. The CDR3 DNA sequence: TGTGCCAGCAGCGCGCCCCTAGAGGCGCCAGGCTTC. Protein sequence: CASSAPLEAPGF.

V gene TRBV12-3 or TRBV12-4 combines with J gene TRBJ1-4; TRBD1 matches at 9 bases. The CDR3 has 15 amino acids. V shed 3 bases and J 8 bases; nucleotides not matched to a gene: 7. CDR3 DNA: TGTGCCAGCAGTTTGGGACAGGGACCGTGGGAAAAACTGTTTTTT. Protein product: CASSLGQGPWEKLFF.

This chain joins TRBV24-1 and TRBJ2-3; no clear D gene. Germline CDR1 KGHDR, CDR2 SFDVKD. The CDR3 contains 15 residues. V was trimmed by 5 bases and J by 6 bases, leaving 17 bases between them. CDR3 in amino acids: CATSAALTRGDTQYF. CDR3 in DNA: TGTGCCACCAGTGCGGCTCTAACCAGAGGCGATACGCAGTATTTT.

This clonotype was seen only once. J is TRBJ1-5 and V is TRBV29-1; the D gene is possibly TRBD1 (6 bases). CDR1 and CDR2 from the germline V gene are SQVTM and ANQGSEA. The CDR3 is 15 residues long. V lost 6 bases, J lost 5 bases, and 20 bases lay in between. The CDR3 DNA follows: TGCAGCGTCGTCGAGGACCGGACAGCAGATCAGCCCCAGCATTTT. It is translated as CSVVEDRTADQPQHF.

There are many counts of this clonotype. This sequence joins TRBV11-2 and TRBJ1-3; D call uncertain. This CDR3 comprises 17 residues. V lost 5 bases and J lost 0, with 17 bases in between. Per the germline V gene, CDR1 is SGHAT and CDR2 is FQNNGV. The CDR3 DNA is TGTGCCAGCAGCACCCGGGTGAGCCCTCCCTCTGGAAACACCATATATTTT. Protein product: CASSTRVSPPSGNTIYF.

The J gene is TRBJ2-3, the V gene TRBV23-1; 10 bases agree with TRBD2. TRBV23-1 has ORF status, its function being uncertain. The CDR3 is 14 residues long. The CDR3 region is CEREGQGGTDTQYF. DNA of the CDR3: TGCGAGCGGGAGGGCCAGGGAGGCACAGATACGCAGTATTTT.

The V call is TRBV20-1, the J call TRBJ2-5; 9 nucleotides align to TRBD2. V was pared by 1 base and J by 3 bases, with 12 bases of the junction left unmatched. Germline CDR1 reads DFQATT; CDR2 reads SNEGSKA (reference sequence). The CDR3 totals 17 residues. CDR3 sequence: CSARGAVAGVVEETQYF. CDR3 sequence (DNA): TGCAGTGCTAGAGGGGCGGTAGCGGGAGTGGTGGAAGAGACCCAGTACTTC.

V and J are TRBV7-9 and TRBJ2-5, with 7 bases lining up with TRBD2. Trimming cost V 2 bases and J 4 bases; bases outside gene matches: 10. This CDR3 region has 16 residues. CDR1 is SEHNR and CDR2 is FQNEAQ in the germline V gene (reference sequence). The CDR3 region has the DNA TGTGCCAGCAGCTTACCCCTAGCGGCGGGGAGAGAGACCCAGTACTTC. It specifies CASSLPLAAGRETQYF.